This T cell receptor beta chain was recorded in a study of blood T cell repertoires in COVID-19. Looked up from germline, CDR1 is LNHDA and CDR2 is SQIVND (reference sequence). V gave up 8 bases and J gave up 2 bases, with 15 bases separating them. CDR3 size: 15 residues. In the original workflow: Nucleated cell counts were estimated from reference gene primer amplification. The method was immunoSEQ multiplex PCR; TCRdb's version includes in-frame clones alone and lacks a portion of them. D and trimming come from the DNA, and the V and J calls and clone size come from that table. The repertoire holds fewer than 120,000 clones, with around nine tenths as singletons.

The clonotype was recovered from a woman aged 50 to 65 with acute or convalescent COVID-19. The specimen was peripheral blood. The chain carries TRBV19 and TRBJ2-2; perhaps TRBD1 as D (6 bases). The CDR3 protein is CASRAKGDNTGELFF. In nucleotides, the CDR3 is TGTGCCAGTCGTGCAAAGGGGGATAACACCGGGGAGCTGTTTTTT.